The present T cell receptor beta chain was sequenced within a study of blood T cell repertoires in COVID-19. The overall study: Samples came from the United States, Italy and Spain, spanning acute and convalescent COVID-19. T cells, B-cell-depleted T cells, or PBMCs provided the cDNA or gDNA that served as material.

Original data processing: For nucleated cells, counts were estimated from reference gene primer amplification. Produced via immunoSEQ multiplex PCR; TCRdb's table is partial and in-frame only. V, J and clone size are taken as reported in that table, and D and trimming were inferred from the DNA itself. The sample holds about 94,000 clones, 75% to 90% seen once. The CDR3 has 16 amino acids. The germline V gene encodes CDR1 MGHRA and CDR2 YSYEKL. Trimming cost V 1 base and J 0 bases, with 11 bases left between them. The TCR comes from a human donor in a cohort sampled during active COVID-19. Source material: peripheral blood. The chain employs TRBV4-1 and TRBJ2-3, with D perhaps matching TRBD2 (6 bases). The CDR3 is CASSQGRDLSTDTQYF. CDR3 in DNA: TGCGCCAGCAGCCAAGGGAGGGACCTAAGCACAGATACGCAGTATTTT.